This T cell receptor beta chain was retrieved from a study of cytomegalovirus exposure and HLA in healthy donors. Researchers ran the PCR with 60 Vbeta and 13 Jbeta primers. Assay: immunoSEQ multiplex PCR; the TCRdb copy retains only in-frame clones and omits some. Of 250,000 to 350,000 clones listed, roughly 80% are singletons. About this clone: No antigen is known for it. One end of the junction does not line up with germline, which may come from a read error.

CDR1 is WSHSY and CDR2 is SAAADI in the germline V gene. CDR3 length: 16 amino acids. General study points: A later analysis linked a missense DCLRE1C variant to TCR beta V- and J-gene trimming. As was reported, the HLA-A and HLA-B alleles of most subjects were accurately predicted from TCR beta sequences.

The receptor was derived from a girl aged 2-10 years in good health and CMV-seronegative. Sequencing was performed on PBMCs. V usage is TRBV10-2 and J usage is TRBJ2-3; 10 bases align to TRBD2. The CDR3 DNA reads TGCGCCAGCAGCGAGTGGACTAGCGGATTAACAGATACGCAGTATTTT. It codes for CASSEWTSGLTDTQYF.